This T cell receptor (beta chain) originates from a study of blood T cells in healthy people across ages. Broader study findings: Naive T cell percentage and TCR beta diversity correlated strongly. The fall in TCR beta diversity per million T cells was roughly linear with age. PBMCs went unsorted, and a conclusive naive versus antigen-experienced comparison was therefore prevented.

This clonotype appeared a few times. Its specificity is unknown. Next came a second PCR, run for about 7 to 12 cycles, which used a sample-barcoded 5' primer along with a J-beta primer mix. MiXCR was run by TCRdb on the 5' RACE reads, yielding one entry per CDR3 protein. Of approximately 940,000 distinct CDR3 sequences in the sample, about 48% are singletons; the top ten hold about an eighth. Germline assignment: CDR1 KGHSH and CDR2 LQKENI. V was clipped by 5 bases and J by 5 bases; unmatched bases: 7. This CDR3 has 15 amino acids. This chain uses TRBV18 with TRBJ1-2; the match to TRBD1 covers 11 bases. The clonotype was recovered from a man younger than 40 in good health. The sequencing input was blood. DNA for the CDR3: TGTGCCAGCTCATCTACCGGGACAGGGGGTTATGGCTACACCTTC. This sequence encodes CASSSTGTGGYGYTF.